This T cell receptor beta chain comes out of a study of STAT5B mutations in CD4+ large granular lymphocyte leukemia. Controls came from buffy coats of healthy blood donors. Study-level points and caveats: No patients shared main leukemic clonotypes, though roughly 25% appeared at low frequency elsewhere.

Some clones are missing from TCRdb's copy, which holds only in-frame ones; the method was immunoSEQ multiplex PCR. The sample yields 20,000 to 25,000 clones, about two thirds seen once. For this clone: Its antigen is as yet unknown.

Sequencing used CD4+ T cells from blood buffy coats. The origin of this receptor is a human donor in good health.

CDR3 nucleotides: TGTGCCAGCTCACCAGGCGTGGGAGGATATTCACCCCTCCACTTT. Amino acids: CASSPGVGGYSPLHF. The genes are TRBV18 and TRBJ1-6; no reliable D call. The V end lost 2 bases, the J end lost 8 bases, and 13 bases lay between the germline ends. This CDR3 has 15 amino acids. CDR1 and CDR2 from the germline V gene are KGHSH and LQKENI. The variable domain in full, with the rest retrieved from reference TRBV18 and TRBJ1-6, is NAGVMQNPRHLVRRRGQEARLRCSPMKGHSHVYWYRQLPEEGLKFMVYLQKENIIDESGMPKERFSAEFPKEGPSILRIQQVVRGDSAAYFCASSPGVGGYSPLHFGNGTRLTVT.